The clone carrying this T cell receptor (beta chain) was seen many times. A unique molecular identifier was attached to every TCR cDNA molecule. TCRdb processed the 5' RACE reads anew with MiXCR; each CDR3 protein has one entry. Here the sample spans about 120,000 distinct CDR3 sequences, roughly an eighth being singletons. Time point in this sample: blood at routine non-recurrence follow-up after resection. Tumor, nontumor lung or frozen PBMC supplied whole RNA that was sequenced unsorted. The sample is drawn from a study of spatial heterogeneity in lung cancer. Overall study: The cohort: roughly 72 early-stage, untreated non-small cell lung cancer patients. When follow-up PBMC samples existed, they were sequenced (at a median of roughly 2 years after resection).

The germline V gene encodes CDR1 MNHEY and CDR2 SVGAGI. The CDR3 is 14 residues long. Trimming removed 0 bases from V and 3 bases from J, with 9 bases in between. The sequence came from a male donor with early-stage non-small cell lung cancer. The chain is built from TRBV6-5 and TRBJ2-7; perhaps TRBD1 as D (6 bases). The sample in question was PBMCs, obtained at follow-up. CDR3 sequence: CASSYSQGYYEQYF. DNA of the CDR3: TGTGCCAGCAGTTACTCACAGGGTTACTACGAGCAGTACTTC.